This is a list of T cell receptor beta chains from one sample in a study of identical twins. TCRdb passed the 5' RACE reads through MiXCR, listing each CDR3 protein once. The sample holds some 660,000 distinct CDR3 sequences, over 8.5% seen once. The sample was also reused in another study, on yellow fever vaccine responses in identical twins.

Sequenced sample: PBMCs. The receptors originated from a woman in her late teens or twenties in good health. The CDR3 runs from the conserved cysteine through the conserved F or W. Fields, in order: D gene, V gene, clone size, J gene, CDR3 DNA, CDR3 protein. A D gene is named only where the DNA matches it firmly. Rows give clone size only sometimes, using once, few, many, or a class for an expanded clone.

-	TRBV20-1	few	TRBJ2-5	TGCAGTGCTAGAGTTTGGGTGGGCCTCCAAGAGACCCAGTACTTC	CSARVWVGLQETQYF
-	TRBV7-2	few	TRBJ2-2	TGTGCCAGCAGCTTTTCTTATACCGGGGAGCTGTTTTTT	CASSFSYTGELFF
TRBD2	TRBV7-9	many	TRBJ2-5	TGTGCCAGCCTAGCGGGGGATAGGAGAGAGACCCAGTACTTC	CASLAGDRRETQYF
TRBD2	TRBV7-3	many	TRBJ2-3	TGTGCCAGCAGCTTAACGTTCGGGGGGGCCCCAGATACGCAGTATTTT	CASSLTFGGAPDTQYF
TRBD1	TRBV30	-	TRBJ2-7	TGTGCCTGGGGACAGGGTGGCTACGAGCAGTACTTC	CAWGQGGYEQYF
TRBD1	TRBV27	-	TRBJ1-5	TGTGCCAGCAGTTCACATGTGGGACAGGGGCCTACCTATAGCAATCAGCCCCAGCATTTT	CASSSHVGQGPTYSNQPQHF
TRBD2	TRBV7-7	-	TRBJ2-5	TGTGCTAGCAGCTCCCTTAGCGGGAGAGCCCAAGAGACCCAGTACTTC	CASSSLSGRAQETQYF
TRBD1	TRBV10-3	few	TRBJ2-7	TGTGCCATCAGTCCCTTACAGGGGGTGGGCTACGAGCAGTACTTC	CAISPLQGVGYEQYF
-	TRBV20-1	-	TRBJ2-7	TGCAGTGCTAGAGATTTACGTTCGGCCTCCAGGAACTTC	CSARDLRSASRNF
TRBD1	TRBV7-9	-	TRBJ1-4	TGTGCCAGCAGCTTAAGGGCGGGACAGGGTGATGAAAAACTGTTTTTT	CASSLRAGQGDEKLFF
-	TRBV2	few	TRBJ2-2	TGTGCCAGCAGTTTTACCGGGACGCAGAACACCGGGGAGCTGTTTTTT	CASSFTGTQNTGELFF
TRBD2	TRBV12-3/TRBV12-4	few	TRBJ2-3	TGTGCCCGCAGTTTAGCTACGACTAGCCCCCCGAGCACAGATACGCAGTATTTT	CARSLATTSPPSTDTQYF
-	TRBV12-3/TRBV12-4	-	TRBJ1-6	TGTGCCAGCAGTGCCCGATCAGGGAAAGGGGGTAATTCACCCCTCCACTTT	CASSARSGKGGNSPLHF
-	TRBV2	many	TRBJ2-2	TGTGCCAGCAGCTCTTTGGCCGGGGAGCTGTTTTTT	CASSSLAGELFF
-	TRBV27	-	TRBJ2-1	TGTGCCAGCAGTTTTTTCGGGGGCAGCTCCTACAATGAGCAGTTCTTC	CASSFFGGSSYNEQFF
TRBD2	TRBV11-2	few	TRBJ2-3	TGTGCCAGCAGCTTATTCACTAGCGGGGACACAGATACGCAGTATTTT	CASSLFTSGDTDTQYF
-	TRBV5-5	few	TRBJ2-1	TGTGCCAGCAGCTTGGAGGGGCCCTCCTACAATGAGCAGTTCTTC	CASSLEGPSYNEQFF
-	TRBV7-2	many	TRBJ2-1	TGTGCCAGCAGCGTACCGGGACTGCTCTCCTACAATGAGCAGTTCTTC	CASSVPGLLSYNEQFF
TRBD2	TRBV11-2	-	TRBJ2-3	TGTGCCAGCAGCCTGGGGGCCCGGGGGGGACCCCGCACAGATACGCAGTATTTT	CASSLGARGGPRTDTQYF
TRBD2	TRBV6-1	many	TRBJ2-3	TGTGCCAGCAGCCAGACTAGCGGGAGTCCAGATACGCAGTATTTT	CASSQTSGSPDTQYF
TRBD2	TRBV10-3	-	TRBJ2-7	TGTGCCATCAGTGGCGGGACTAGCGGGGGGCCAACCTCGTACGAGCAGTACTTC	CAISGGTSGGPTSYEQYF
-	TRBV10-2	-	TRBJ2-5	TGCGCCAGCAGTGTTCAGCCAGGGGGGTGGGAGACCCAGTACTTC	CASSVQPGGWETQYF
TRBD2	TRBV6-5	few	TRBJ2-3	TGTGCCAGCAGTTACGAGGCTAGCGGAGGCACAGATACGCAGTATTTT	CASSYEASGGTDTQYF
TRBD2	TRBV7-9	few	TRBJ2-3	TGTGCCAGTCCTTCTAGCGGGAGTCTAGATACGCAGTATTTT	CASPSSGSLDTQYF
TRBD2	TRBV4-2	many	TRBJ2-3	TGTGCCAGCAGCCACCCTCTAGCGGATGGGGATACGCAGTATTTT	CASSHPLADGDTQYF
-	TRBV10-2	few	TRBJ2-7	TGCGCCAGCAGTGTTCAAACGGGCTACGAGCAGTACTTC	CASSVQTGYEQYF
TRBD2	TRBV20-1	few	TRBJ2-1	TGCAGTGCTAGACGGACTAGCGAGGGCTACAATGAGCAGTTCTTC	CSARRTSEGYNEQFF
TRBD1	TRBV6-1	-	TRBJ2-3	TGTGCCAGCAGGGACAGGGGAAGGAGCACAGATACGCAGTATTTT	CASRDRGRSTDTQYF
-	TRBV12-3/TRBV12-4	many	TRBJ1-5	TGTGCCAGCAGCCTAACCCCCTCGGGGCCCCAGCATTTT	CASSLTPSGPQHF
TRBD2	TRBV9	few	TRBJ2-1	TGTGCCAGCAGCGTAACTAGCGGGGCCGGGAATGAGCAGTTCTTC	CASSVTSGAGNEQFF
-	TRBV7-2	-	TRBJ2-5	TGTGCCAGCAGCCGCGATCGAGCGTCCCCCCCGTACTTC	CASSRDRASPPYF
-	TRBV4-1	few	TRBJ2-5	TGCGCCAGCAGCCAAGACGGGACGGGGAATGGGGAGACCCAGTACTTC	CASSQDGTGNGETQYF